This entry describes one TCR beta chain. The data stem from a study of T cell changes during pregnancy in multiple sclerosis. From germline, CDR1 is SGHRS and CDR2 YFSETQ. J lost 3 bases, V lost 4 bases, and 9 bases had no gene match. This CDR3 is built from 16 residues. Some clones are missing from TCRdb's copy, which holds only in-frame ones; the method was immunoSEQ multiplex PCR. The sample includes about 44,000 clones, 85% to 95% seen only once; the top ten take 0.52%. The TCR was taken from a female donor with multiple sclerosis, enrolled in a pregnancy study. The sample in question was CD4+ T cells from peripheral blood mononuclear cells, obtained in the third trimester of pregnancy. The chain has TRBV5-1 and TRBJ2-3, with TRBD1 matching 9 bases. The CDR3 loop is CASSVSGQGMTDTQYF. DNA of the CDR3: TGCGCCAGCAGCGTTAGCGGACAGGGGATGACAGATACGCAGTATTTT.